The 9 T cell receptor beta chains below come from one sample, sequenced in a study of T-cell memory formation after mild COVID-19 (dated by TCRdb to 2020 to 2023). Receptor libraries were prepared by 5' RACE. The instrument was an Illumina NovaSeq 6000. TCRdb took the public reads, trimmed them with fastp at Q25, ran MiXCR for clone calling and kept in-frame beta chains. Each CDR3 protein gets just one entry, which takes the most common genes and DNA from the rows behind it. This sample comprises roughly 550,000 distinct CDR3 sequences, roughly 20% of them detected only once. The ten largest make up around 13% of the sample. Input material: PBMCs or a T cell subset sorted from them (not recorded which). These receptors all come from an adult woman who had mild COVID-19 (a few samples of this study predate the infection). The sample titles of this study are shuffled in the database, so cell type and time point are left out; the donor was told from shared clones.

This chain links TRBV11-2 with TRBJ2-3; 11 bases map to TRBD2. The CDR3 contains 17 residues. J was trimmed by 3 bases and V by 3 bases; bases with no gene match: 8. CDR1 and CDR2 (germline): SGHAT, FQNNGV. The CDR3 loop reads CASSLRVSGGATDTQYF. Written as DNA, the CDR3 is TGTGCCAGCAGCTTGAGAGTTAGCGGGGGGGCTACAGATACGCAGTATTTT.

This clonotype was recorded a few times. The chain has TRBV5-1 and TRBJ2-1; 7 bases line up with TRBD2. The V gene's germline CDR1 is SGHRS and CDR2 YFSETQ. The trim removed 0 bases at V and 2 bases at J, leaving 5 bases unmatched. The CDR3 consists of 16 residues. The CDR3 sequence: CASSLGAGRAYNEQFF. The CDR3 nucleotides read TGCGCCAGCAGCTTGGGAGCAGGGAGGGCCTACAATGAGCAGTTCTTC.

This clonotype was observed at least ten times. In nucleotides, the CDR3 is TGCGCCAGCAGCTTGCGCCCAACAGGGAACAATGAGCAGTTCTTC. Amino acid sequence: CASSLRPTGNNEQFF. The J gene is TRBJ2-1, the V gene TRBV5-1, with D possibly being TRBD1 (6 bases). The CDR3 is made up of 15 amino acids. V shed 1 base and J shed 5 bases, with 13 bases lying between them. Germline V gene lookup returns CDR1 SGHRS and CDR2 YFSETQ.

The rearrangement joins TRBV24-1 to TRBJ2-2; D may be TRBD2 (6 bases). The germline V gene encodes CDR1 KGHDR and CDR2 SFDVKD. Deletions cut 2 bases from V and 6 bases from J, with 9 bases between. CDR3 length: 14 amino acids. This CDR3 reads CATSDYWGAGELFF. CDR3 nucleotides: TGTGCCACCAGTGATTATTGGGGGGCCGGGGAGCTGTTTTTT.

This clonotype was counted ten times or more. This rearrangement joins TRBV11-2 to TRBJ2-1; no firm D call. Trimming cost V 4 bases and J 5 bases, with 3 bases left between them. This CDR3 has 11 residues. CDR1 and CDR2 from the germline V gene are SGHAT and FQNNGV. The CDR3 region is CASSYHNEQFF. In DNA form, the CDR3 reads TGTGCCAGCAGCTACCACAATGAGCAGTTCTTC.

This clonotype was counted between two and nine times. The chain links TRBV12-3 or TRBV12-4 to TRBJ2-3; 8 bases match TRBD2. There are 14 residues in the CDR3. J was trimmed by 0 bases and V by 7 bases; bases with no gene match: 3. CDR3 bases: TGTGCCAGCACCCCTAGCGGGAGCACAGATACGCAGTATTTT. It codes for CASTPSGSTDTQYF.

V and J are TRBV3-1 and TRBJ2-3; 10 bases are shared with TRBD2. Per germline, CDR1 LGHDT and CDR2 YNNKEL (reference sequence). This CDR3 has 16 amino acids. The junction had 10 bases not matched to a gene; V was cut back by 4 bases and J by 6 bases. The CDR3 nucleotides read TGTGCCAGCAGCCCTCGGGGAAGCGGGGGGGCGGATACGCAGTATTTT. Translating it yields CASSPRGSGGADTQYF.

This clonotype appeared a few times. The gene calls are TRBV7-9 and TRBJ1-1; D not certain. The CDR3 totals 16 residues. Per germline, CDR1 SEHNR and CDR2 FQNEAQ (reference sequence). Trimming removed 5 bases from V and 0 bases from J, with 16 bases in between. The chain's CDR3 is CASSTRFDTMNTEAFF. CDR3 bases: TGTGCCAGCAGCACTCGTTTCGATACCATGAACACTGAAGCTTTCTTT.

This chain links TRBV7-6 with TRBJ2-2, with 12 nucleotides matching TRBD1. The CDR3 spans 18 residues. The junction had 11 bases not matched to a gene; V was cut back by 4 bases and J by 5 bases. Germline-derived CDR1 and CDR2 are SGHVS and FNYEAQ. This CDR3 reads CASSSTRGQGARTGELFF. The CDR3 DNA reads as TGTGCCAGCAGCTCCACTCGGGGACAGGGGGCGCGGACCGGGGAGCTGTTTTTT.